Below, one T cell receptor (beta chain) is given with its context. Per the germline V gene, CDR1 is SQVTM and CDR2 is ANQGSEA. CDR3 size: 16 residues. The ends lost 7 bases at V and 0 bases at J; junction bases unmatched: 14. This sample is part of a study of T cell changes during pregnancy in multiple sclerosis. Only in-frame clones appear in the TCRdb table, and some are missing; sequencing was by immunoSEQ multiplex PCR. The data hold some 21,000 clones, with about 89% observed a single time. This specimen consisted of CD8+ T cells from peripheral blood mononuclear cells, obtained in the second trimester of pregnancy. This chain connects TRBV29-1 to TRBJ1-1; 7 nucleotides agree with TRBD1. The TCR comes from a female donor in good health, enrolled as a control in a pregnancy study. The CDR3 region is CSAEGGAGIMNTEAFF. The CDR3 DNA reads TGCAGCGCCGAAGGGGGCGCTGGGATTATGAACACTGAAGCTTTCTTT.